This T cell receptor (beta chain) was sequenced during a study of OX40 agonist ivuxolimab in advanced cancers. Study summary: A history of anti-PD-1, anti-PD-L1 or anti-CTLA-4 therapy was acceptable, and approximately 41% had some.

Germline V gene data show CDR1 as SGHVS and CDR2 as FNYEAQ. V shed 1 base and J 5 bases; nucleotides not matched to a gene: 12. CDR3 length: 17 residues. Only in-frame clones appear in the TCRdb table, and some are missing; sequencing was by immunoSEQ multiplex PCR. The sample includes 25,000 to 35,000 clones, more than 80% of them seen just once. The TCR comes from an adult with an advanced solid tumor such as melanoma, head and neck, liver or kidney cancer. Sequenced material: CD4+ or CD8+ T cells sorted from blood, taken in a trial of the OX40 agonist ivuxolimab. The genes are TRBV7-6 and TRBJ2-3; 7 nucleotides line up with TRBD2. CDR3 nucleotide sequence: TGTGCCAGCAGCTTAGAAGGCTCCGCGGGAGTTAAAGATACGCAGTATTTT. This sequence encodes CASSLEGSAGVKDTQYF. The entire variable domain, with the rest obtained from reference TRBV7-6 and TRBJ2-3, is as follows: GAGVSQSPRYKVTKRGQDVALRCDPISGHVSLYWYRQALGQGPEFLTYFNYEAQQDKSGLPNDRFSAERPEGSISTLTIQRTEQRDSAMYRCASSLEGSAGVKDTQYFGPGTRLTVL.